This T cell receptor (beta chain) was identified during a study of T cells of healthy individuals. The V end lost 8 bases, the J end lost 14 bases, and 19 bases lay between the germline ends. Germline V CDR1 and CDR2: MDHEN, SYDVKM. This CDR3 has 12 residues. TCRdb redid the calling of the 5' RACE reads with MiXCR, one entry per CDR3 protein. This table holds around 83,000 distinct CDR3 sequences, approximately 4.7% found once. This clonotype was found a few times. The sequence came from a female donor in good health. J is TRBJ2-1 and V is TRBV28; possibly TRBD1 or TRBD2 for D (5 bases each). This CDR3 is CASRSSIREKFF. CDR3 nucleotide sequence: TGTGCCAGCCGTAGCTCGATCAGGGAGAAGTTCTTC.